A selection of T cell receptor beta chains follows, all from one sample in a study of blood T cell repertoires in COVID-19. The method was immunoSEQ multiplex PCR; TCRdb's version includes in-frame clones alone and lacks a portion of them. The profile shows some 370,000 clones, roughly 80% of them singletons. The sequenced material came from PBMCs or T cells enriched from blood (not recorded which). The source is a woman aged 50 to 65 who had recovered from COVID-19. Both conserved end residues are part of each CDR3.

>TRBJ1-2|TRBV11-2
CASSLAPGTDYGYTF
>TRBJ1-1|TRBV6-6
CASSYLDSGEAFF
>TRBJ1-5|TRBV2
CASSSSPGVRQPQHF
>TRBJ1-1|TRBV5-1
CASSNSLSNTEAFF
>TRBJ1-2|TRBV5-4
CASSQMTGGSYVWTF
>TRBJ1-2|TRBV10-3
CATFESKGADYGYTF
>TRBJ2-1|TRBV19
CASSIERAYNEQFF
>TRBJ2-7|TRBV13
CASSLGSLQYF
>TRBJ2-2|TRBV19
CASRRQGMNTGELFF
>TRBJ2-1|TRBV2
CAIQTGEYNEQFF
>TRBJ2-3|TRBV2
CASSLALAGGDTQYF
>TRBJ1-2|TRBV7-2
CASSFSQGRTVTYNGYTF
>TRBJ2-7|TRBV5-6
CASSLTGLGEQYF
>TRBJ1-1|TRBV6-5
CASRGSGKTEAFF
>TRBJ2-7|TRBV11-2
CASSLGGGPYEQYF
>TRBJ2-2|TRBV4-2
CASSRTSGINTGELFF
>TRBJ2-3|TRBV6-5
CASRKRETFGDTQYF
>TRBJ2-3|TRBV20-1
CSASEASFTDTQYF
>TRBJ1-1|TRBV21-1
CASIRRGCVNTEAFF
>TRBJ1-1|TRBV2
CASGRGTFTTEAFF
>TRBJ1-1|TRBV30
CACGTVAPEAFF
>TRBJ1-3|TRBV9
CASSPGSGGNTIYF
>TRBJ2-1|TRBV7-2
CASSSRDRAYNEQFF
>TRBJ1-6|TRBV19
CASSAEGTGISPLHF
>TRBJ1-2|TRBV7-9
CASSPRQAISNYGYTF
>TRBJ2-3|TRBV29-1
CSVRLAAFTDTQYF
>TRBJ2-2|TRBV4-2
CASSQDRQGADGELFF
>TRBJ2-3|TRBV6-2/TRBV6-3
CASSYGDSSQYF
>TRBJ1-5|TRBV2
CASTGQGRQPQHF
>TRBJ1-1|TRBV9
CASTPHRQGMNTEAFF
>TRBJ1-1|TRBV30
CACRQGIAEAFF
>TRBJ2-2|TRBV16
CASRGQVYGELFF
>TRBJ1-2|TRBV19
CASQGGQGYGYTF
>TRBJ2-7|TRBV11-3
CASSTGQGTEQYF
>TRBJ2-7|TRBV7-3
CARDPLAITYEQYF
>TRBJ1-2|TRBV6-5
CASRKLQGHGYTF
>TRBJ2-1|TRBV7-9
CASSQTRAENEQFF
>TRBJ1-1|TRBV25-1
CASSGTGTGETEAFF
>TRBJ1-4|TRBV12-5
CASGAGTANEKLFF
>TRBJ2-1|TRBV9
CASSAGIGQDGYNEQFF
>TRBJ2-7|TRBV30
CASGYGPEQYF
>TRBJ2-1|TRBV11-1
CASSQLAGGPYEQFF
>TRBJ1-1|TRBV4-3
CASSQRAGGSEAFF
>TRBJ1-2|TRBV28
CASSPGHQTVGGYTF
>TRBJ2-5|TRBV5-1
CASSLAGGPETQYF
>TRBJ1-5|TRBV2
CASNWAINQPQHF
>TRBJ1-4|TRBV25-1
CASSDSRVHEKLFF
>TRBJ2-1|TRBV10-3
CAISVERGGTSEQFF
>TRBJ2-7|TRBV7-2
CASTRGLADSYEQYF
>TRBJ2-7|TRBV5-1
CASSSGTGENYEQYF
>TRBJ2-2|TRBV11-2
CASSFLGRGTGELFF
>TRBJ1-1|TRBV11-2
CASSLVPLTARVAFF
>TRBJ1-6|TRBV19
CASSPGMNNSPLHF
>TRBJ1-1|TRBV9
CASSVAGTGTEAFF
>TRBJ2-3|TRBV27
CASSLYNRDLTDTQYF
>TRBJ2-7|TRBV5-1
CASTATDSFYEQYF
>TRBJ1-2|TRBV13
CASSILRQVNYGYTF
>TRBJ2-3|TRBV7-9
CASSREGAAGSAAQYF